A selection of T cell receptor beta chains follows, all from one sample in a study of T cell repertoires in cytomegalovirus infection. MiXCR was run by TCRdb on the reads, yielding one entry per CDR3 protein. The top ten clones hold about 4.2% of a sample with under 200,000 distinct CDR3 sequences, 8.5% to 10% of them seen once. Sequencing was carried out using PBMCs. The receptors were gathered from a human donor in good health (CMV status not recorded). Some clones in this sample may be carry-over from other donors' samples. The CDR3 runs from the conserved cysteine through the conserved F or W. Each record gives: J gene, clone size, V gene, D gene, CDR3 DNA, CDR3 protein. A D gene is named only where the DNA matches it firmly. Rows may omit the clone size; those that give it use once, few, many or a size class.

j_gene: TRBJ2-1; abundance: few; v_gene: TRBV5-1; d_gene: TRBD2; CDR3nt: TGCGCCAGCAGCGGGACTAGCGGGATATCTTTCTCCTACAATGAGCAGTTCTTC; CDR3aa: CASSGTSGISFSYNEQFF
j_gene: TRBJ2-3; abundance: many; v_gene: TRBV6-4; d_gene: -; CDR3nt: TGTGCCAGCAGTGAGGAGGGGGGGCGGTCAGATACGCAGTATTTT; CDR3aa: CASSEEGGRSDTQYF
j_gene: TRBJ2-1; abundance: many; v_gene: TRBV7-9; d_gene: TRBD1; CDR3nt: TGTGCCAGCAGCTTCGGACAGGGGAGAAATGAGCAGTTCTTC; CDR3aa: CASSFGQGRNEQFF
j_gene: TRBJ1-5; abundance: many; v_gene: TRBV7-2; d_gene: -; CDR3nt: TGTGCCAGCAGCCCCTGGGCAGGCAATCAGCCCCAGCATTTT; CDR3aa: CASSPWAGNQPQHF
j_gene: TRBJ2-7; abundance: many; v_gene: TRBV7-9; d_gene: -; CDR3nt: TGTGCCAGCAGCCCCCGAACAGGACGGGGAAACTACGAGCAGTACTTC; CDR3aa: CASSPRTGRGNYEQYF
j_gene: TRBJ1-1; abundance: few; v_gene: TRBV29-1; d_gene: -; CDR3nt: TGCAGCGTTGTGTGGGGAGAGGTGAACACTGAAGCTTTCTTT; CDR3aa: CSVVWGEVNTEAFF
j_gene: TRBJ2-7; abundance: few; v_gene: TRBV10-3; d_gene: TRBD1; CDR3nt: TGTGCCATCACGGGGACAGGGATCGACGAGCAGTACTTC; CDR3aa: CAITGTGIDEQYF
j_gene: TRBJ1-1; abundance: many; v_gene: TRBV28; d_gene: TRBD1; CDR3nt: TGTGCCAGCAGTGCCTCCGGGACAGGGACCACTGAAGCTTTCTTT; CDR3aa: CASSASGTGTTEAFF
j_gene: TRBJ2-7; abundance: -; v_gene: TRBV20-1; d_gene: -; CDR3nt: TGCAGTGCTAGAGCGGCAGGGACCGACTACGAGCAGTACTTC; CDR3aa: CSARAAGTDYEQYF
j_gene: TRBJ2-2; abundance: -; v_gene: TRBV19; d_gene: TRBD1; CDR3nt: TGTGCCAGTAGTATCAACCTCCGGGACAGCACAGGGCTGTTTTTT; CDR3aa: CASSINLRDSTGLFF
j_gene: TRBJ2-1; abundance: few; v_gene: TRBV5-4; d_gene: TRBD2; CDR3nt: TGTGCCAGCAGCCAAGCCACCCTAGGACTAGCGGTCTACAATGAGCAGTTCTTC; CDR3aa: CASSQATLGLAVYNEQFF
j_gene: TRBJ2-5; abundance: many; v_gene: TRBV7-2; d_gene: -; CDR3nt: TGTGCCAGCAGCCGAAGCCGGGACTCCAAGACCCAGTACTTC; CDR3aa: CASSRSRDSKTQYF
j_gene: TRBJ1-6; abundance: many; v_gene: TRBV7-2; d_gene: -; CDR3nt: TGTGCCAGCAGCTTAGATATTTCGGCAGCCGGGCCCCTCCACTTT; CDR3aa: CASSLDISAAGPLHF
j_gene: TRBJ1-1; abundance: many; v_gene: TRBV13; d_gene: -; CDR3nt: TGTGCCAGCAGCTCACAGGGCGGCACTGAAGCTTTCTTT; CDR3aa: CASSSQGGTEAFF
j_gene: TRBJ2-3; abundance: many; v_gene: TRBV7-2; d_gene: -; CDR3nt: TGTGCCAGCAGCTTAGGGGGCGGGTGGGATACGCAGTATTTT; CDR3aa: CASSLGGGWDTQYF
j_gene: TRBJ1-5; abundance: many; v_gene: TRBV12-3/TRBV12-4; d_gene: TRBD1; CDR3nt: TGTGCCAGCAGCAGGGGACAGGGAGGAATAAGCAATCAGCCCCAGCATTTT; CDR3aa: CASSRGQGGISNQPQHF
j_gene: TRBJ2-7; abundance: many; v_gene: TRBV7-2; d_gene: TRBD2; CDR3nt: TGTGCCAGCAGCTCGGACCTAGCGGGGATCTACGAGCAGTACTTC; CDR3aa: CASSSDLAGIYEQYF
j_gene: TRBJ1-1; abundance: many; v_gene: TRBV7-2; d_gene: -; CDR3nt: TGTGCCAGCAGCTTAGGAGGGGTGCAACTAGCTTTCTTT; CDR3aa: CASSLGGVQLAFF
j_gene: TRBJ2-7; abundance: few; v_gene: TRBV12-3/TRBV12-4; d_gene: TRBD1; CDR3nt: TGTGCCAGCAGCCCCCGGACAGGGAGTATCGACGAGCAGTACTTC; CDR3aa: CASSPRTGSIDEQYF
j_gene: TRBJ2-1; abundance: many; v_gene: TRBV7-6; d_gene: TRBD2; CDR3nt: TGTGCCAGCAGCCCGGGGACTAGCCCACCCATTGGGCAGTTCTTC; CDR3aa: CASSPGTSPPIGQFF
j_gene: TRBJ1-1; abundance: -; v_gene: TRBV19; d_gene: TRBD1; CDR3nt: TGTGCCGCCTCCCCAGGGGGTATCATGAACACTGAAGCTTTCTTT; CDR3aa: CAASPGGIMNTEAFF
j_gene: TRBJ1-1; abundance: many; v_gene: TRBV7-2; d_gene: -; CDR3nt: TGTGCCAGCAGCTTTCGTGGCGGAATCTCAAACACTGAAGCTTTCTTT; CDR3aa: CASSFRGGISNTEAFF
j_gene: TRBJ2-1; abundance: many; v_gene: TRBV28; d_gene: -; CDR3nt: TGTGCCAGCGCGGTCTACCCAACCCCTGAGCAGTTCTTC; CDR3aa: CASAVYPTPEQFF
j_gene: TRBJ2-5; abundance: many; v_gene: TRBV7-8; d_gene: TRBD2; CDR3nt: TGTGCCAGCAGCTTAGTCCAAGCGGGAGAGTTTAAAGAGACCCAGTACTTC; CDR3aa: CASSLVQAGEFKETQYF
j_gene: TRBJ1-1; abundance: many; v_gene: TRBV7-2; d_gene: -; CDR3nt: TGTGCCAGCAGCTTGTATCAAGGTTTTGAAGCTTTCTTT; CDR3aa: CASSLYQGFEAFF
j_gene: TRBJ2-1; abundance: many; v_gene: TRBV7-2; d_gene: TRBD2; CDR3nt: TGTGCCAGCAGCAAAGGCCTCTCGACTAGCGGAAAGAATGAGCAGTTCTTC; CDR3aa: CASSKGLSTSGKNEQFF
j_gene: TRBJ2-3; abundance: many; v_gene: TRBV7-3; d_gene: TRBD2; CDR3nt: TGTGCCAGCAGCTCACCGGGACTAGCGGGAGTTGATACGCAGTATTTT; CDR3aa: CASSSPGLAGVDTQYF
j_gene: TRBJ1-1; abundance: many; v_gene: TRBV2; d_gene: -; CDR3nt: TGTGCCAGCAGTGAGGGGCGGCTGAACACTGAAGCTTTCTTT; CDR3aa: CASSEGRLNTEAFF
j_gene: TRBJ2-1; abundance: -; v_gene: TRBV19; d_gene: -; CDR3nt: TGTGCCAGTACCATAAGGGAGCCTGGGAGGTTCGATGAGCAGTTCTTC; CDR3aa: CASTIREPGRFDEQFF
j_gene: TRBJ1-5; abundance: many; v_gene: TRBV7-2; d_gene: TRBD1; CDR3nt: TGTGCCAGCAGCCCAACAGGGGGAGATCAGCCCCAGCATTTT; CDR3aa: CASSPTGGDQPQHF
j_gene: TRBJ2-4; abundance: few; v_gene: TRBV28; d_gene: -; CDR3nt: TGTGCCAGCAGCTCCCCAGGGTCCCTTGGCAAAAACATTCAGTACTTC; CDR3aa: CASSSPGSLGKNIQYF
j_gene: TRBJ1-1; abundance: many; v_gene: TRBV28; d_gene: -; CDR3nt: TGTGCCAGCAGTTCCCTCGGAGGGTCCAGTATGGGCGCTGAAGCTTTCTTT; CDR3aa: CASSSLGGSSMGAEAFF
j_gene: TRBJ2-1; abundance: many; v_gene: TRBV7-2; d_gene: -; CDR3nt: TGTGCCAGCAGCTTAGCCGGGGGGCTTTGGGATGAGCAGTTCTTC; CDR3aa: CASSLAGGLWDEQFF
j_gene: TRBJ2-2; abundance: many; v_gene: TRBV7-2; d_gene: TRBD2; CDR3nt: TGTGCCAGCAGCCAGTCGGGAGGGGTATTTTCCGGGGAGCTGTTTTTT; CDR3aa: CASSQSGGVFSGELFF
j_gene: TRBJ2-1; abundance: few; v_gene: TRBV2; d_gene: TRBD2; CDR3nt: TGTGCCAGCAGTGAACAAGCGGGGGCTTACAATGAGCAGTTCTTC; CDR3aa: CASSEQAGAYNEQFF
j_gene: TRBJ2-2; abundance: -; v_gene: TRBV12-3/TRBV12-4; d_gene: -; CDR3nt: TGTGCCAGCAGTCGCGCCAGGGGAGGCACCGGGGAGCTGTTTTTT; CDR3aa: CASSRARGGTGELFF
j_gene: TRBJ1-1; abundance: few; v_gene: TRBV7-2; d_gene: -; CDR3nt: TGTGCCAGCAGCCCACCCGGGGCGGGGGCGGGTGCTTTCTTT; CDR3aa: CASSPPGAGAGAFF
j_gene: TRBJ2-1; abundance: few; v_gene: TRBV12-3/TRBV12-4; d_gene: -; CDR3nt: TGTGCCAGCAGTTTCTATAGAAATGAGCAGTTCTTC; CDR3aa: CASSFYRNEQFF
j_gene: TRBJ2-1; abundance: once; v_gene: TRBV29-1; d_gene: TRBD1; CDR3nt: TGCAGCGCGGAAGGGCCAGGGGGCCATGAGCAGTTCTTC; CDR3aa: CSAEGPGGHEQFF